The clone carrying this T cell receptor beta chain has at least ten counts. Its antigen is undetermined. This record comes from a study of spatial heterogeneity in lung cancer. Study outcomes and limitations: Tumor mutation counts were tracked by expanded intratumoral alpha and beta TCR counts.

The CDR3 totals 14 residues. The V segment lost 4 bases and the J segment 0 bases; nucleotides outside the gene matches: 4. Germline CDR1 reads SGHRS; CDR2 reads YFSETQ. The time point was: sample taken at primary tumor resection. TCRdb re-derived calls from the 5' RACE reads in MiXCR, one entry per CDR3 protein. The sample lists 7,000 or so distinct CDR3 sequences, around 3% occurring once. The receptor was derived from a male donor with early-stage non-small cell lung cancer. The material sequenced was lung tumor tissue, taken at surgery. The chain links TRBV5-1 to TRBJ2-7, with TRBD2 matching 7 bases. DNA of the CDR3: TGCGCCAGCAGCCTCGGCGGGAGCTCCTACGAGCAGTACTTC. It codes for CASSLGGSSYEQYF.